The present entry profiles one T cell receptor beta chain with its context. Its antigen is still unknown. The record has no base qualities; no much larger clone is one base away. CDR1 SQVTM and CDR2 ANQGSEA were looked up in the germline V gene. V gives up 7 bases and J gives up 8 bases, and the segment between their germline ends measures 11 bases. The cysteine opens and the phenylalanine closes a CDR3 of 10 amino acids. The kept DNA is CDR3 alone, 30 bases in frame from the first base. The time point tag for this specimen amounts to: approximately 11 months on ibrutinib. For TCR beta library preparation, approximately 2.2 micrograms of genomic DNA were isolated from cryopreserved PBMCs. Longitudinal blood samples from CLL patients on ibrutinib monotherapy underwent high-throughput TCR beta sequencing. Patients were enrolled in a phase 2 open-label single-center ibrutinib monotherapy trial. The source of the sample is a study of cytotoxic CD8 clonotypes in ibrutinib-treated CLL (dated by TCRdb to about 2021). For context, the study as a whole: The cohort included around 15 treatment-naive and roughly 10 relapsed/refractory patients; roughly 17 were IGHV unmutated. Responses were partial in 24 patients and complete in 2; after median approximately 69 months follow-up, roughly 15 stayed in remission and some twelve progressed. Response samples were taken after a median of roughly a year on treatment, ranging from roughly 6 to 36 months. On average, each sample had hundreds of thousands of productive templates and 96,000 or so productive rearrangements. Of the approximately 86 people in the trial, around 24 had longitudinal samples available. Cryopreserved peripheral blood mononuclear cells were collected at three points: before therapy, at response, and at either sustained remission or disease progression. Every remission and progressive disease sample was obtained while ibrutinib was still being received by the patients.

Study-wide conclusions, independent of this receptor: Lymph node repertoires were not examined, and the timing of sampling was not matched between patients in sustained remission and those whose disease progressed. Baseline clonality exceeded that of age-matched healthy donors and correlated strongly with circulating CD8+ T-cell counts. Public clonotypes were rare and either shrank or stayed stable during treatment, and the rise in clonality at ibrutinib response reflected expansion of private clonotypes. At ibrutinib response clonality went up, during sustained remission it held steady, and at progression it dropped back toward baseline.

On a MiSeq, deep resolution sequencing aimed for a depth between 1 in 1 million and 1 in 200,000 T cells, with each clonotype covered 10x on average. TCR beta libraries were generated with the immunoSEQ hsTCRB Kit. The paper's processing steps were these. ImmunoSEQ Data Assistant and ImmunoSEQ Analyzer were used for data analysis, and V, D and J genes were assigned according to IMGT definitions. Clonality, which ranges from 0 to 1, was calculated as one minus the normalized Shannon entropy of productive rearrangement frequencies. Public clonotype analysis was restricted to overrepresented clonotypes comprising at least 0.05% of each patient's repertoire. More than ten age-matched healthy donor repertoires from immuneACCESS were used as controls for clonality. In TCRdb, the immuneACCESS table is reduced to in-frame sequences with V and J assigned. These tables do not hold every clone; where another copy was compared, an unresolved V gene accounts for under half, and the others remain unexplained. V and J calls and clone size are as listed in that table; D and trimming were resolved from the DNA. The sample profile shows just over 45,000 clones; 60% to 75% of them were found once. The ten largest clones add up to 9.5% to 15% of the sample.

The sequence links TRBV29-1 to TRBJ1-2; a weak D assignment points to TRBD1 (5 bases agree). Sequenced here: PBMCs, sampled after 12 months of ibrutinib treatment. The TCR was taken from a human donor with chronic lymphocytic leukemia. CDR3 protein: CSARTFGYTF. The sequence in DNA is TGCAGCGCTAGGACATTCGGCTACACCTTC.